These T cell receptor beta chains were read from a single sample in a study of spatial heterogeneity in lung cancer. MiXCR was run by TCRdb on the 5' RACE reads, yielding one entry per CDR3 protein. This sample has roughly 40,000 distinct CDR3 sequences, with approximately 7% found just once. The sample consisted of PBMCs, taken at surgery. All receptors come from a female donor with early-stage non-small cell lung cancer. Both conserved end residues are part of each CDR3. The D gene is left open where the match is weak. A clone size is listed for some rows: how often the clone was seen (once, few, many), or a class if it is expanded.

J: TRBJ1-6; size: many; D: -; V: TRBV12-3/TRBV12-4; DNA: TGTGCCAGCAGACCTTACAAAGGCGGGGGAGAGGTTAATTCACCCCTCCACTTT; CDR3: CASRPYKGGGEVNSPLHF
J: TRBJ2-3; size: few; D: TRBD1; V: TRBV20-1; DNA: TGCAGTGCTAGAGCCACCGGGACAGGGAATACAGATACGCAGTATTTT; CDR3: CSARATGTGNTDTQYF
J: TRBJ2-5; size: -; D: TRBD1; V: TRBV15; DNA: TGTGCCACCAGCAGTCTTAAGACAGGGGGTAAAGAGACCCAGTACTTC; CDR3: CATSSLKTGGKETQYF
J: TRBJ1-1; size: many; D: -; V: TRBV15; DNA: TGTGCCACCAGCAGAGAGAGGGTCCTGGGGAACACTGAAGCTTTCTTT; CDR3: CATSRERVLGNTEAFF
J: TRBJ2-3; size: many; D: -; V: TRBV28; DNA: TGTGCCAGCAGTTCGTCCGGGCCAAAAGGGACAGATACGCAGTATTTT; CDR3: CASSSSGPKGTDTQYF
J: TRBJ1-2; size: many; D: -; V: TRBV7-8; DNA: TGTGCCAGCAGCTTAGACAGGGTCACCTATGGCTACACCTTC; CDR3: CASSLDRVTYGYTF
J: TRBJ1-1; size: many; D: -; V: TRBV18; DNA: TGTGCCAGCTCACCTCTGACACGAGACACTGAAGCTTTCTTT; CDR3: CASSPLTRDTEAFF
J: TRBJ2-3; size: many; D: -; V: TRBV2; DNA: TGTGCCAGCAGTGAAGCGGGCGACTTCCTCGCAGATACGCAGTATTTT; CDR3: CASSEAGDFLADTQYF
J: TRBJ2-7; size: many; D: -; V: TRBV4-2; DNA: TGTGCCAGCAGCCAAGAAAAGGGGGTCTACGAGCAGTACTTC; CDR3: CASSQEKGVYEQYF
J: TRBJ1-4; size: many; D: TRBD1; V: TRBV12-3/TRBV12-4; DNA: TGTGCCAGCAGTTTAAGTCCGACAGGGGTGACTGAAAAACTGTTTTTT; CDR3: CASSLSPTGVTEKLFF
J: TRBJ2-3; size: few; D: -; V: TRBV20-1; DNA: TGCAGTGCTAGGGAGCATGGGGCAGATACGCAGTATTTT; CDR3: CSAREHGADTQYF
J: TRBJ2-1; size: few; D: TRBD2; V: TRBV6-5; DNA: TGTGCCAGCAGTTACCCCCGGGGCGGGGGGGTCAATGAGCAGTTCTTC; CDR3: CASSYPRGGGVNEQFF
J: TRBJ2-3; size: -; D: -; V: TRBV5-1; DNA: TGCGCCAGCAGCTTATGGAAAAGGGGATCAGGTGGAGATACGCAGTATTTT; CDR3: CASSLWKRGSGGDTQYF
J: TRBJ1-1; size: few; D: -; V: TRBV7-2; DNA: TGTGCCAGCAGCCTCGGGGGGGGCGTTATGAACACTGAAGCTTTCTTT; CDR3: CASSLGGGVMNTEAFF
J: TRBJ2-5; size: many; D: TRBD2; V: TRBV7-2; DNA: TGTGCCAGCAGCTTAACTAGCGGGGGGCCCCAAGAGACCCAGTACTTC; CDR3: CASSLTSGGPQETQYF
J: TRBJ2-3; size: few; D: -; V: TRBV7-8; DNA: TGTGCCAGCAGCTTAAGGCTAGGGGGTGATACGCAGTATTTT; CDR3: CASSLRLGGDTQYF
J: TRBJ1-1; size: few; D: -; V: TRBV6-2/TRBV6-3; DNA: TGTGCCAGCAGTTACACAGGGCTTTTGGGGACTGAAGCTTTCTTT; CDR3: CASSYTGLLGTEAFF
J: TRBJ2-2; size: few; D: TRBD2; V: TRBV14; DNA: TGTGCCAGCAGCACTAGCGGAACCGGGGAGCTGTTTTTT; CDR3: CASSTSGTGELFF
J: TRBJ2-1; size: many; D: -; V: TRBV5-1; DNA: TGCGCCAGCAGCTTTGGGGGAGTCAATGAGCAGTTCTTC; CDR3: CASSFGGVNEQFF
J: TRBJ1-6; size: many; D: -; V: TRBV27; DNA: TGTGCCAGCAGTAGAGGGGAACCTAATAATTCACCCCTCCACTTT; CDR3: CASSRGEPNNSPLHF
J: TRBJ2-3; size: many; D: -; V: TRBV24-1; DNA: TGTGCCACCAGTTTGCCAGAACCAACAGATACGCAGTATTTT; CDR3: CATSLPEPTDTQYF
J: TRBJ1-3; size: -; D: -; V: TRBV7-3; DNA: TGTGCCAGCAGCTTGACCCCTGGAAACACCATATATTTT; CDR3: CASSLTPGNTIYF
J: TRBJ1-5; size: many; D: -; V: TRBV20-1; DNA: TGCAGTGCTCGAACGAAAGGAAATCAGCCCCAGCATTTT; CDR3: CSARTKGNQPQHF
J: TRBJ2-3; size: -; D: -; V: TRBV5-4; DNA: TGTGCCAGCAGCCTCCGGGGCACAGATACGCAGTATTTT; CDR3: CASSLRGTDTQYF
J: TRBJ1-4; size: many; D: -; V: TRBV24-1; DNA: TGTGCCACCAGTGATTTGAATGCCAGGGAGTTGACTAATGAAAAACTGTTTTTT; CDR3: CATSDLNARELTNEKLFF
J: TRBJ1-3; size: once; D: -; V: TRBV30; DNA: TGTGCCTGGAGTCTCAGGAACTCTGGAAACACCATATATTTT; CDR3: CAWSLRNSGNTIYF
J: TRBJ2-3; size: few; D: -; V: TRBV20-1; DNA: TGCAGTGCTAGGCGGAGGAGTACAGATACGCAGTATTTT; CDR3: CSARRRSTDTQYF
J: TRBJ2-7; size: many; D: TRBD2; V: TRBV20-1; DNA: TGCAGTGCTAGAGCTAGCGGCTCGGGGGGAGACGAGCAGTACTTC; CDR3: CSARASGSGGDEQYF
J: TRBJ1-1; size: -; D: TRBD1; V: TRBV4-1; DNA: TGCGCCAGCAGCCATGTCCCGGACAGGGGAGATGAAGCTTTCTTT; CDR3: CASSHVPDRGDEAFF
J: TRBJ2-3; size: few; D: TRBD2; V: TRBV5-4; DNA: TGTGCCAGCAGCCCGATGGAGGGACTAGCGGGCGAAACAGATACGCAGTATTTT; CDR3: CASSPMEGLAGETDTQYF
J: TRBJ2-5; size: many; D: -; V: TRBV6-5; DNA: TGTGCCAGCAGTTACTCGACTGAGACCTGGGAGACCCAGTACTTC; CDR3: CASSYSTETWETQYF
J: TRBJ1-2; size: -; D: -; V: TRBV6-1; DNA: TGTGCCAGCCCAAGGGGGGCAAACTATGGCTACACCTTC; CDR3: CASPRGANYGYTF
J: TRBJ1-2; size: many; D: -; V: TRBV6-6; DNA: TGTGCCAGCACATTACCAGGGACGGAGGGCTACACCTTC; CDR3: CASTLPGTEGYTF
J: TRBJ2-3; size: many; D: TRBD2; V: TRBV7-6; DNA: TGTGCCAGCAGCCATATGACTAGCAGCACAGATACGCAGTATTTT; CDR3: CASSHMTSSTDTQYF
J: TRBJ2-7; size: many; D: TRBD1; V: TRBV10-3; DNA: TGTGCCATCAGCGCGGGGACAGGGGATGACGAGCAGTACTTC; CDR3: CAISAGTGDDEQYF
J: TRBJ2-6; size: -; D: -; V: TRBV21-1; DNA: TGTGCCAGCAGCAAAAAATCCCCTCCGAGACAGGGCTCTGGGGCCAACGTCCTGACTTTC; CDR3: CASSKKSPPRQGSGANVLTF
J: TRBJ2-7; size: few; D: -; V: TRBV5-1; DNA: TGCGCCAGCAGCTTGGCTTTGACACCATCATACGAGCAGTACTTC; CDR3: CASSLALTPSYEQYF
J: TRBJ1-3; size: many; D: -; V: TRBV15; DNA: TGTGCCACCAGCAGAGCCGACGCCAACTCTGGAAACACCATATATTTT; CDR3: CATSRADANSGNTIYF
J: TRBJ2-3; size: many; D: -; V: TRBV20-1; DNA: TGCAGTGCCCCAACGCTGATAGATACGCAGTATTTT; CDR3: CSAPTLIDTQYF
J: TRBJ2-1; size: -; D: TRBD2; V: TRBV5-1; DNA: TGCGCCAGCAGCTTGGAACGCCTAGCGGGGATGCCGAGGCGTGCTAATGAGCAGTTCTTC; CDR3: CASSLERLAGMPRRANEQFF
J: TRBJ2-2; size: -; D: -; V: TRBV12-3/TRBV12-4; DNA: TGTGCCAGCAGCCGCCAGGGGCGTAACACCGGGGAGCTGTTTTTT; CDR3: CASSRQGRNTGELFF
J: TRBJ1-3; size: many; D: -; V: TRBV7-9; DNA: TGTGCCAGCAGCCGTGCTGGGTACGGAAACACCATATATTTT; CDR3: CASSRAGYGNTIYF
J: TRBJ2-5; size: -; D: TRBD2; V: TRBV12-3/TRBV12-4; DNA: TGTGCCAGCAGTTCCGAGGTTGGACTAGCGCAGGGGACCCAGTACTTC; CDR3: CASSSEVGLAQGTQYF
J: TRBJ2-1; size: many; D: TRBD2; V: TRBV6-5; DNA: TGTGCCAGCAGTTTGGGACTATCCTACAATGAGCAGTTCTTC; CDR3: CASSLGLSYNEQFF
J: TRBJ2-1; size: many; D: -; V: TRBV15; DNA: TGTGCCACCAGCAGGGCCCTCGGCCCTGCCGTCTATGAGCAGTTCTTC; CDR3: CATSRALGPAVYEQFF
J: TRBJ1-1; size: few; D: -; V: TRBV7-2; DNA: TGTGCCACCGGGGCCCACACTGAAGCTTTCTTT; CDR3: CATGAHTEAFF
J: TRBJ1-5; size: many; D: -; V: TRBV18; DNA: TGTGCCAGCTCACCCTCCGGAGAGCAGCCCCAGCATTTT; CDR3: CASSPSGEQPQHF
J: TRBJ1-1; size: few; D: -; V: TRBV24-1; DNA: TGTGCCACCAGTGCCGGGACTGAAGCTTTCTTT; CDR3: CATSAGTEAFF
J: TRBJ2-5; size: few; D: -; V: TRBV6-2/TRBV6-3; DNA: TGTGCCAGCACCCAGGCGTCTATTGTATACTTC; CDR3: CASTQASIVYF
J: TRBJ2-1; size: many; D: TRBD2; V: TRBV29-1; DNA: TGCAGCGTTCCCACCTCTAGCGGGGGGGCCGGTGAGCAGTTCTTC; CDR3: CSVPTSSGGAGEQFF
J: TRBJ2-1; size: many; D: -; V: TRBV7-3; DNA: TGTGCCAGCAGAGCTACCCCTACAGTCAATGAGCAGTTCTTC; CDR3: CASRATPTVNEQFF
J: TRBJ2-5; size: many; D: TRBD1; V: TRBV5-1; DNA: TGCGCCAGCAGCTTGCCGGGACAGTCGAAACAAGAGACCCAGTACTTC; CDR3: CASSLPGQSKQETQYF